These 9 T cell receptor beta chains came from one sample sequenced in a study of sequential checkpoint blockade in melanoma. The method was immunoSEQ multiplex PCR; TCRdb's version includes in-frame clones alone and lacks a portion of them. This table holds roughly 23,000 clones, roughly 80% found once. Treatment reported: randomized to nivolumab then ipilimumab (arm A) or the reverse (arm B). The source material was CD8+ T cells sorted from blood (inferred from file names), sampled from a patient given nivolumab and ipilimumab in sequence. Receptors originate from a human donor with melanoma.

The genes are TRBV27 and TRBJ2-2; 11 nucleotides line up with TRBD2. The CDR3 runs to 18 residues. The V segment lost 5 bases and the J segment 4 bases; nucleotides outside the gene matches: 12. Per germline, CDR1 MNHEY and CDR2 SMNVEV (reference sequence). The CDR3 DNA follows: TGTGCCAGCAGTACCACGGGACTAGCGGCGATTCCCACCGGGGAGCTGTTTTTT. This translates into CASSTTGLAAIPTGELFF.

CDR3 nucleotide sequence: TGTGCCAGCAGCTCATGGACAGGAATGAACACTGAAGCTTTCTTT. Translation: CASSSWTGMNTEAFF. The gene calls are TRBV5-6 and TRBJ1-1; 7 bases agree with TRBD1. This CDR3 has 15 residues. Per germline, CDR1 SGHDT and CDR2 YYEEEE. Losses at the gene ends were 3 bases for V and 0 bases for J; bases not matched to a gene: 5.

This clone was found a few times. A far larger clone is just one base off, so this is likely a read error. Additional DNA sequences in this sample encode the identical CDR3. The CDR3 DNA is TGTGCCAGCAGCCAAGCTACGGGGGGAACCTACAATGAGCAGTTCTTC. Protein product: CASSQATGGTYNEQFF. V usage is TRBV5-4 and J usage is TRBJ2-1; 7 nucleotides line up with TRBD2. Germline V gene lookup returns CDR1 SGHNT and CDR2 YYREEE (reference sequence). Trimming took 4 bases from V and 2 from J; bases not matched to a gene: 9. CDR3 length: 16 residues.

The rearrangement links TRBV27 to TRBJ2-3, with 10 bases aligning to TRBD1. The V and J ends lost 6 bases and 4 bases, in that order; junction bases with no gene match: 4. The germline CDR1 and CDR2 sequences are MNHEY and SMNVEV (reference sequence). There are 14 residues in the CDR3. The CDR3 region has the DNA TGTGCCAGCAGATGGACAGGGGGGCCAGATACGCAGTATTTT. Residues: CASRWTGGPDTQYF.

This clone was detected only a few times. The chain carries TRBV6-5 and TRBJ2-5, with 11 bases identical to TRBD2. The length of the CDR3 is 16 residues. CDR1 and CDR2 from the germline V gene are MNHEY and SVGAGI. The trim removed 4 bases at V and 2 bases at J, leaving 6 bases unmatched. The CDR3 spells CASSSGTSGIQETQYF. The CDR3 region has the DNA TGTGCCAGCAGTTCCGGGACTAGCGGAATACAAGAGACCCAGTACTTC.

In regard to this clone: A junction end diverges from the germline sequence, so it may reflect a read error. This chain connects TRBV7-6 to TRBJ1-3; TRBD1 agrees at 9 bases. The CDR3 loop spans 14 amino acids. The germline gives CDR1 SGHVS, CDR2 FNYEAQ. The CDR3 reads CASSLGGQGSTIYF. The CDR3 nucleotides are TGTGCCAGCAGCTTGGGGGGACAGGGAAGCACCATATATTTT.

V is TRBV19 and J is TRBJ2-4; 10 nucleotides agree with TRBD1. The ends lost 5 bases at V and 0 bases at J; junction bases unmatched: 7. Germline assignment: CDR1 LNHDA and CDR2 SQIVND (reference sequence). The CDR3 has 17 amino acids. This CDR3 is CASSPWTGGLAKNIQYF. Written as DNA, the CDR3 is TGTGCCAGTAGTCCGTGGACAGGGGGGCTAGCCAAAAACATTCAGTACTTC. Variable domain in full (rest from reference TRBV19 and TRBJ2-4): DGGITQSPKYLFRKEGQNVTLSCEQNLNHDAMYWYRQDPGQGLRLIYYSQIVNDFQKGDIAEGYSVSREKKESFPLTVTSAQKNPTAFYLCASSPWTGGLAKNIQYFGAGTRLSVL.

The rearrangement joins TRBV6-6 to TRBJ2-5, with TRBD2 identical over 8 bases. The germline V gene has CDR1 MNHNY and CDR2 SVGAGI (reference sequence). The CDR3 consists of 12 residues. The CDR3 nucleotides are TGTGAATCGGGGGGGCTCCAAGAGACCCAGTACTTC. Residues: CESGGLQETQYF.

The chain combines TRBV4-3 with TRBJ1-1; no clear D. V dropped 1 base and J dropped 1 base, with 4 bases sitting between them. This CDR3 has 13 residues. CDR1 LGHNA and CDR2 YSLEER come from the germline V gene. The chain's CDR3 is CASSQGANTEAFF. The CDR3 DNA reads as TGCGCCAGCAGCCAAGGGGCGAACACTGAAGCTTTCTTT.